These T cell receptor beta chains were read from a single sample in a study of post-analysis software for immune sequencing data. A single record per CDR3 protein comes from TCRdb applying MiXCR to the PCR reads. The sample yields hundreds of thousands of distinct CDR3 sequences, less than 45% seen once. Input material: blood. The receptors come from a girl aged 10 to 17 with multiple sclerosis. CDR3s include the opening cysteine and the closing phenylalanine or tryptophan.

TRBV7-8 CASSLGWTSGPDTQYF
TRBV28 CASTLPQGGVETQYF
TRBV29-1 CSVGPGGWEQFF
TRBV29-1 CSLREDTGELFF
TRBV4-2 CASSAGTAEKLFF
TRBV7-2 CASGNHDTQYF
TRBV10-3 CAINREGANYGYTF
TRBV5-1 CASKIEVTGGKSYEQYF
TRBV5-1 CASSLSGSEQYF
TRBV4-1 CASSQEGTRRDNEQFF
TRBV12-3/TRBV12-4 CASRYRALGYNEQFF
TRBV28 CASSLFGGTHQETQYF
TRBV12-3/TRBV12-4 CAGSSLQGTGANVPTF
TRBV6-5 CAGRSAGEQLANEQYF
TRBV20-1 CSARPVTSPGQFF
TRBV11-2 CASSWTGEGGETQYF
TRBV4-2 CASSQVTSGYYNEQFF
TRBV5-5 CASSLRTGTYGYTF